Presented here are 4 T cell receptor beta chains from one specimen sequenced in a study of kidney transplant recipient with SARS-CoV-2 infection. Via MiXCR, TCRdb re-called the reads, giving one row per CDR3 protein. In the table there are roughly 230,000 distinct CDR3 sequences, about 28% of which are singletons. The source material was a blood sample, sampled at baseline and between days 110 and 120 from a kidney transplant recipient. All receptors come from a male patient aged 25-45 years who had COVID-19 and was a kidney transplant recipient. Among the T cells, some may be from the graft donor.

The sample holds many counts of this clonotype. The V gene is TRBV11-3, the J gene TRBJ1-2, with no clear D. The germline V and J ends were trimmed by 5 bases and 4 bases, with 23 bases remaining between them. The CDR3 length is 17 residues. Looked up from germline, CDR1 is SGHNT and CDR2 is YENEEA. The CDR3 reads CASSPSRDLGKTYGYTF. CDR3 nucleotide sequence: TGTGCCAGCAGCCCGAGTCGCGATCTCGGAAAGACCTATGGCTACACCTTC. Full variable domain (remainder filled in from reference TRBV11-3 and TRBJ1-2): EAGVVQSPRYKIIEKKQPVAFWCNPISGHNTLYWYLQNLGQGPELLIRYENEEAVDDSQLPKDRFSAERLKGVDSTLKIQPAELGDSAVYLCASSPSRDLGKTYGYTFGSGTRLTVV.

This clonotype was counted ten times or more. This chain joins TRBV25-1 and TRBJ2-3; D is perhaps TRBD1 or TRBD2 (5 bases each). V dropped 3 bases and J dropped 2 bases, with 18 bases sitting between them. The CDR3 length is 17 residues. Germline V CDR1 and CDR2: MGHDK, SYGVNS. The CDR3 sequence: CASSDPLGDPYTDTQYF. As DNA, the CDR3 is TGTGCCAGCAGTGATCCCTTGGGGGACCCCTACACAGATACGCAGTATTTT. The full variable domain, with the rest looked up from reference TRBV25-1 and TRBJ2-3, is EADIYQTPRYLVIGTGKKITLECSQTMGHDKMYWYQQDPGMELHLIHYSYGVNSTEKGDLSSESTVSRIRTEHFPLTLESARPSHTSQYLCASSDPLGDPYTDTQYFGPGTRLTVL.

This chain connects TRBV19 to TRBJ1-2, with D perhaps TRBD1 (5 bases). V was pared by 5 bases and J by 4 bases, with 23 bases between. From germline, CDR1 is LNHDA and CDR2 SQIVND (reference sequence). The CDR3 runs 17 residues. This CDR3 reads CASSSKWTNRKTYGYTF. The CDR3 bases are TGTGCCAGTAGTTCAAAATGGACAAATCGAAAGACCTATGGCTACACCTTC. Full variable domain (rest looked up from reference TRBV19 and TRBJ1-2): DGGITQSPKYLFRKEGQNVTLSCEQNLNHDAMYWYRQDPGQGLRLIYYSQIVNDFQKGDIAEGYSVSREKKESFPLTVTSAQKNPTAFYLCASSSKWTNRKTYGYTFGSGTRLTVV.

This clonotype has a count of ten or more. The chain has TRBV19 and TRBJ2-2; TRBD2 agrees at 9 bases. Germline V lookup: CDR1 LNHDA, CDR2 SQIVND (reference sequence). This CDR3 region has 15 residues. V was clipped by 4 bases and J by 4 bases; unmatched bases: 4. CDR3 amino acids: CASSTLAGFTGELFF. The CDR3 bases are TGTGCCAGTAGTACTCTAGCGGGGTTCACCGGGGAGCTGTTTTTT.